The 21 T cell receptor beta chains reported below all come from one sample, sequenced in a study of vaccination and CD4 T cells after COVID-19. The study sequenced cultured CD4+ T cell DNA using the Oncomine TCR Beta short-read assay. TCRdb independently ran MiXCR on the PCR reads; one entry per CDR3 protein. Of just under 20,000 distinct CDR3 sequences in the sample, about 44% were seen once. Described treatment: approximately nine-day PBMC culture with coronavirus spike peptide pools or control peptides (ViraFEST assay). Their target antigens are unknown. Sequencing was performed on CD4+ T cells from blood, cultured in vitro, taken before SARS-CoV-2 vaccination. Receptors originate from a human donor who had recovered from COVID-19.

The rearrangement links TRBV6-2 or TRBV6-3 to TRBJ2-3; 11 nucleotides match TRBD2. V lost 6 bases to trimming and J lost 3 bases; unmatched junction nucleotides: 11. Germline values: CDR1 MNHEY, CDR2 SVGEGT. This CDR3 contains 17 residues. Here the CDR3 reads CASSPKGRLAGTDTQYF. The CDR3 DNA sequence: TGTGCCAGCAGCCCTAAAGGCCGACTAGCGGGAACAGATACGCAGTATTTT.

This clonotype showed up just a few times. This chain joins TRBV20-1 and TRBJ2-1; D is tentatively TRBD1 or TRBD2 (6 bases each). The germline V gene has CDR1 DFQATT and CDR2 SNEGSKA (reference sequence). This CDR3 is built from 15 residues. V shed 0 bases and J shed 6 bases, with 15 bases lying between them. The CDR3 nucleotides are TGCAGTGCTAGAGAGAAGGGGGGCTTAGTCAATGAGCAGTTCTTC. Amino acid sequence: CSAREKGGLVNEQFF.

This clonotype was detected a few times. Here the CDR3 reads CASSSAGEENGYTF. CDR3 nucleotide sequence: TGTGCCAGCAGCTCAGCAGGGGAGGAGAATGGCTACACCTTC. The rearrangement links TRBV7-2 to TRBJ1-2, with TRBD1 as a possible D gene (6 bases). The CDR3 runs 14 residues. Per germline, CDR1 SGHTA and CDR2 FQGNSA. Trimming pared 4 bases from V and 6 bases from J, leaving 15 bases between.

J is TRBJ2-7 and V is TRBV14, with TRBD1 matching 9 bases. Germline CDR1 is SGHDN and CDR2 is FVKESK. With 4 bases clipped from V and 5 bases from J, the junction kept 15 bases outside the gene matches. CDR3 length: 17 amino acids. CDR3 loop: CASSRLLVGTGIDEQYF. The CDR3 nucleotides are TGTGCCAGCAGCCGTCTACTTGTCGGGACAGGGATAGACGAGCAGTACTTC.

V and J are TRBV27 and TRBJ2-1; 9 bases map to TRBD2. The CDR3 loop spans 15 amino acids. Germline V CDR1 and CDR2: MNHEY, SMNVEV (reference sequence). V lost 6 bases and J lost 6; bases outside the gene matches: 9. The chain's CDR3 is CASSRWGGRVNEQFF. CDR3 nucleotide sequence: TGTGCCAGCAGCCGCTGGGGCGGGAGGGTCAATGAGCAGTTCTTC.

This rearrangement joins TRBV5-6 to TRBJ1-2; no reliable D call. The CDR3 runs to 15 residues. Germline loops: CDR1 SGHDT, CDR2 YYEEEE. With 4 bases removed from V and 3 bases from J, the gap between germline ends came to 16 bases. This chain's CDR3 is CASSTGGDRDYGYTF. Written as DNA, the CDR3 is TGTGCCAGCAGCACCGGTGGCGATCGTGACTATGGCTACACCTTC.

The chain carries TRBV7-2 and TRBJ1-1; D call uncertain. Germline CDR1 is SGHTA and CDR2 is FQGNSA. V gave up 3 bases and J gave up 3 bases, with 14 bases separating them. The CDR3 has 15 residues. The CDR3 reads CASSLFLVRDTEAFF. The DNA for the CDR3 is TGTGCCAGCAGCTTGTTTCTGGTTCGCGACACTGAAGCTTTCTTT.

The rearrangement joins TRBV11-3 to TRBJ2-3; no reliable D call. With 1 base removed from V and 5 bases from J, the gap between germline ends came to 19 bases. Germline V gene lookup returns CDR1 SGHNT and CDR2 YENEEA. The CDR3 has 17 residues. This CDR3 is CASSLGGPQSDGDTQYF. The CDR3 region has the DNA TGTGCCAGCAGCTTAGGTGGCCCCCAATCAGATGGAGATACGCAGTATTTT.

The chain employs TRBV12-3 or TRBV12-4 and TRBJ1-6, with D possibly being TRBD1 (5 bases). V lost 5 bases, J lost 5 bases, and 10 bases lay in between. This CDR3 is 14 amino acids long. The CDR3, as DNA: TGTGCCAGCAGTAGGGGAGGAAATAATTCACCCCTCCACTTT. Its translation is CASSRGGNNSPLHF.

The chain has TRBV11-3 and TRBJ2-5; D may be TRBD1 (6 bases). The CDR3 totals 14 residues. Germline-derived CDR1 and CDR2 are SGHNT and YENEEA. V lost 4 bases, J lost 2 bases, and 11 bases lay in between. The CDR3 sequence is CASSSYRVQETQYF. CDR3 nucleotide sequence: TGTGCCAGCAGCTCTTACAGGGTACAAGAGACCCAGTACTTC. Full variable domain (remainder filled in from reference TRBV11-3 and TRBJ2-5): EAGVVQSPRYKIIEKKQPVAFWCNPISGHNTLYWYLQNLGQGPELLIRYENEEAVDDSQLPKDRFSAERLKGVDSTLKIQPAELGDSAVYLCASSSYRVQETQYFGPGTRLLVL.

The CDR3 coding sequence is TGTGCCAGCACCGACTACAGGGATTCACCCCTCCACTTT. Its protein is CASTDYRDSPLHF. V gene TRBV6-2 or TRBV6-3 combines with J gene TRBJ1-6; a possible D gene is TRBD1 (6 bases). This CDR3 contains 13 residues. V shed 7 bases and J shed 8 bases, with 12 bases lying between them. Germline loops: CDR1 MNHEY, CDR2 SVGEGT.

V gene TRBV7-2 combines with J gene TRBJ2-3, with 10 bases lining up with TRBD2. The CDR3 totals 18 residues. The germline gives CDR1 SGHTA, CDR2 FQGNSA. The V gene end was trimmed by 4 bases and the J gene end by 0 bases; junction bases not matched to a gene: 10. The CDR3 reads CASSSKLLAGGSTDTQYF. The CDR3 nucleotides read TGTGCCAGCAGCTCCAAGTTATTAGCGGGGGGTAGCACAGATACGCAGTATTTT.

This clonotype was picked up a small number of times. CDR3 DNA sequence: TGTGCCAGCAGGGACGCAGGCAATGGCTACACCTTC. It translates to CASRDAGNGYTF. This sequence joins TRBV6-1 and TRBJ1-2; D is ambiguous. CDR3 length: 12 amino acids. The germline V gene encodes CDR1 MNHNS and CDR2 SASEGT. Trimming stripped 6 bases from V and 6 bases from J, with 11 bases between.

This clonotype was counted between two and nine times. The chain is built from TRBV7-8 and TRBJ2-7; D is possibly TRBD1 or TRBD2 (7 bases each). The V gene lost 5 bases and the J gene lost 4 bases, with 33 bases spanning the gap. The CDR3 extends over 20 amino acids. Looked up from germline, CDR1 is SGHVS and CDR2 is FQNEAQ. CDR3 in DNA: TGTGCCAGCAGCCCAGGGGGGGGGCTTTTGGCGGGAGCCATCCGGTACGAGCAGTACTTC. The encoded protein is CASSPGGGLLAGAIRYEQYF.

This clonotype was detected a few times. The chain links TRBV2 to TRBJ1-1, with 7 positions matching TRBD1. CDR1 is SNHLY and CDR2 is FYNNEI in the germline V gene. This CDR3 region has 15 residues. With 4 bases clipped from V and 2 bases from J, the junction kept 7 bases outside the gene matches. The CDR3 is CASSGPGQTNTEAFF. The CDR3 DNA sequence: TGTGCCAGCAGTGGACCGGGACAGACTAACACTGAAGCTTTCTTT.

The chain carries TRBV20-1 and TRBJ1-2, with D maybe TRBD1 (6 bases). V shed 3 bases and J shed 8 bases, with 16 bases lying between them. This CDR3 region has 13 residues. Germline V gene data show CDR1 as DFQATT and CDR2 as SNEGSKA (reference sequence). CDR3 in amino acids: CSARRGQGRGYTF. Written as DNA, the CDR3 is TGCAGTGCTAGGCGGGGGCAGGGAAGAGGCTACACCTTC.

V and J are TRBV20-1 and TRBJ2-1; TRBD1 agrees at 7 bases. V was clipped by 6 bases and J by 0 bases; unmatched bases: 5. Germline V gives CDR1 DFQATT, CDR2 SNEGSKA (reference sequence). This CDR3 is built from 14 residues. CDR3 in DNA: TGCAGTGCCTACGAGGGGGCCTCCTACAATGAGCAGTTCTTC. It yields the protein CSAYEGASYNEQFF.

This clonotype occurred a few times. V and J are TRBV20-1 and TRBJ1-3; TRBD1 agrees at 12 bases. The CDR3 is made up of 15 amino acids. The V and J ends lost 6 bases and 2 bases, in that order; junction bases with no gene match: 5. Germline values: CDR1 DFQATT, CDR2 SNEGSKA (reference sequence). This CDR3 reads CSARGDRGPGNTIYF. CDR3 sequence (DNA): TGCAGTGCCCGGGGGGACAGGGGGCCTGGAAACACCATATATTTT.

The genes are TRBV7-2 and TRBJ2-3; possibly TRBD1 for D (7 bases). The CDR3 sequence is 14 residues long. The V end was cut by 2 bases, the J end by 5 bases, with 11 bases between. Per germline, CDR1 SGHTA and CDR2 FQGNSA. The CDR3 DNA follows: TGTGCCAGCAGCTTACAGGGGGGAATAGATACGCAGTATTTT. Protein product: CASSLQGGIDTQYF.

The chain has TRBV7-9 and TRBJ1-1; D might be TRBD1 (6 bases). CDR1 and CDR2 from the germline V gene are SEHNR and FQNEAQ (reference sequence). V lost 4 bases and J 4 bases, leaving 10 bases between the germline ends. This CDR3 has 13 residues. The CDR3 loop is CASSSTGPTEAFF. In DNA, the CDR3 is TGTGCCAGCAGCTCGACAGGTCCCACTGAAGCTTTCTTT.

This clonotype came up a few times. This chain uses TRBV7-9 with TRBJ2-1, with D maybe TRBD2 (6 bases). Germline V lookup: CDR1 SEHNR, CDR2 FQNEAQ (reference sequence). The V and J ends lost 5 bases and 15 bases respectively, with 17 bases between them. The CDR3 consists of 12 residues. In DNA form, the CDR3 reads TGTGCCAGCAGCCCGATCGGGGGTGGTGGGTTCTTC. It yields the protein CASSPIGGGGFF.